What follows are 20 T cell receptor beta chains derived from one specimen sequenced in a study of blood T cells in healthy people across ages. Primed by a sample-barcoded 5' primer and a J-beta primer mix, a second PCR proceeded for about 6 to 12 cycles. From the 5' RACE reads, TCRdb called clonotypes with MiXCR, one entry per CDR3 protein. The sample includes hundreds of thousands of distinct CDR3 sequences, roughly 64% of them seen just once. The sequenced sample was blood. Every receptor here comes from a young man in good health.

The CDR3 reads CASSLVGREGGEQYF. DNA for the CDR3: TGCGCCAGCAGCTTGGTCGGGCGGGAAGGGGGAGAGCAGTACTTC. The gene calls are TRBV5-1 and TRBJ2-7, with D perhaps assigned TRBD1 or TRBD2 (6 bases each). The V end lost 0 bases, the J end lost 7 bases, and 17 bases lay between the germline ends. The CDR3 covers 15 residues. CDR1 and CDR2 (germline): SGHRS, YFSETQ.

The chain has TRBV12-3 or TRBV12-4 and TRBJ2-4; D unclear. The J call could be wrong; TRBJ2-7 is a better fit for the DNA end. CDR3 length: 12 residues. CDR3 residues: CASRKDIYEQYF. In nucleotides, the CDR3 is TGTGCCAGCAGAAAAGACATTTACGAGCAGTACTTC.

J is TRBJ2-3 and V is TRBV7-2; TRBD1 matches at 9 bases. Germline-derived CDR1 and CDR2 are SGHTA and FQGNSA. This CDR3 comprises 15 residues. The trim removed 3 bases at V and 2 bases at J, leaving 3 bases unmatched. The CDR3 DNA sequence: TGTGCCAGCAGCTTTTGGACAGGGGTCACAGATACGCAGTATTTT. This encodes CASSFWTGVTDTQYF.

To note about this clonotype: A much more abundant neighbour one base away suggests this may be a read error. The chain has TRBV7-2 and TRBJ1-6; 7 bases match TRBD1. CDR3 length: 16 amino acids. Germline CDR1 and CDR2: SGHTA and FQGNSA. The CDR3: CANSLARPGGTSPLHF. The CDR3 coding sequence is TGTGCCAACAGCTTAGCGCGCCCAGGGGGAACTTCACCCCTCCACTTT.

V is TRBV20-1 and J is TRBJ2-7; TRBD1 agrees at 9 bases. The J call may be in error: the DNA end matches TRBJ2-4 better. This CDR3 is 16 amino acids long. The germline V gene has CDR1 DFQATT and CDR2 SNEGSKA (reference sequence). The CDR3 loop reads CSARRAGGQGQNIQYF. The DNA for the CDR3 is TGCAGTGCTAGAAGGGCCGGGGGACAGGGTCAAAACATTCAGTACTTC.

The CDR3 region is CASSLGGGIYNEQFF. The CDR3 DNA reads as TGCGCCAGCAGCTTGGGAGGGGGGATCTACAATGAGCAGTTCTTC. The gene calls are TRBV5-1 and TRBJ2-1; D tentatively reads TRBD1 or TRBD2 (6 bases each). V was shortened by 0 bases and J by 3 bases, with 10 bases between the two germline ends. The CDR3 has 15 amino acids. Germline CDR1 reads SGHRS; CDR2 reads YFSETQ.

The V and J genes are TRBV13 and TRBJ1-2; 10 bases are a match to TRBD1. Germline V lookup: CDR1 PRHDT, CDR2 FYEKMQ (reference sequence). The length of the CDR3 is 15 residues. V was pared by 4 bases and J by 6 bases, with 8 bases of the junction left unmatched. The CDR3 region has the DNA TGTGCCAGCAGCTCCGGGACAGGGGAGCCCCATGGCTACACCTTC. The encoded protein is CASSSGTGEPHGYTF.

The V and J genes are TRBV20-1 and TRBJ2-7; D call uncertain. V dropped 5 bases and J dropped 0 bases, with 17 bases sitting between them. There are 15 residues in the CDR3. The germline V gene encodes CDR1 DFQATT and CDR2 SNEGSKA (reference sequence). The CDR3 nucleotides read TGCAGTGCTGCGCTGTTGAGGAGCCCCTCCTACGAGCAGTACTTC. Translating gives CSAALLRSPSYEQYF.

This clonotype has a handful of counts. This chain uses TRBV20-1 with TRBJ2-1; D not certain. In germline, CDR1 is DFQATT, CDR2 SNEGSKA (reference sequence). This CDR3 is 12 amino acids long. V was cut by 2 bases and J by 3 bases, with 5 bases left in between. CDR3 sequence: CSARSRYNEQFF. The CDR3 region has the DNA TGCAGTGCTAGAAGTCGCTACAATGAGCAGTTCTTC.

The V and J genes are TRBV7-2 and TRBJ2-1; tentatively, D is TRBD2 (5 bases). V gave up 4 bases and J gave up 3 bases, with 13 bases separating them. Germline V gene sequence: CDR1 SGHTA, CDR2 FQGNSA. The CDR3 loop spans 15 amino acids. The CDR3 sequence is CASSSVWSGYNEQFF. The CDR3 coding sequence is TGTGCCAGCAGCTCCGTGTGGAGCGGCTACAATGAGCAGTTCTTC.

This clonotype came up a few times. The chain links TRBV20-1 to TRBJ1-2, with D possibly TRBD1 on 5 matching bases. Germline V gives CDR1 DFQATT, CDR2 SNEGSKA (reference sequence). The germline V and J ends were trimmed by 3 bases and 7 bases, with 12 bases remaining between them. This CDR3 has 12 amino acids. The DNA of the CDR3 is TGCAGTGCTAGCCAGGGCCCGACTGGCTACACCTTC. Its protein is CSASQGPTGYTF.

The table lists this clonotype with a few counts. CDR3: CASSQESRRWDTQYF. In DNA, the CDR3 is TGTGCCAGCAGCCAAGAGTCCCGACGCTGGGATACGCAGTATTTT. V usage is TRBV4-2 and J usage is TRBJ2-3; D is ambiguous. Germline assignment: CDR1 LGHNA and CDR2 YNFKEQ. This CDR3 region has 15 residues. The V gene lost 0 bases and the J gene lost 6 bases, with 13 bases spanning the gap.

The V gene is TRBV7-2, the J gene TRBJ1-6, with D tentatively TRBD1 (5 bases). V lost 3 bases and J 9 bases, leaving 15 bases between the germline ends. The CDR3 extends over 15 amino acids. Germline V gene data show CDR1 as SGHTA and CDR2 as FQGNSA. The CDR3 loop reads CASSFGGVEVSPLHF. The CDR3 DNA is TGTGCCAGCAGCTTTGGAGGGGTAGAGGTTTCACCCCTCCACTTT.

This clonotype was seen a few times. The chain combines TRBV4-3 with TRBJ1-2, with TRBD1 identical over 7 bases. There are 12 residues in the CDR3. CDR1 and CDR2 from the germline V gene are LGHNA and YSLEER. Trimming took 3 bases from V and 7 from J; bases not matched to a gene: 2. The CDR3, as DNA: TGCGCCAGCAGCCAGCACAGGGGTGGCTACACCTTC. It is translated as CASSQHRGGYTF.

V and J are TRBV7-2 and TRBJ2-1; no clear D gene. The germline V and J ends were trimmed by 0 bases and 4 bases, with 7 bases remaining between them. Germline V gene sequence: CDR1 SGHTA, CDR2 FQGNSA. The CDR3 has 14 amino acids. In nucleotides, the CDR3 is TGTGCCAGCAGCTTAGCGGCAGTTTACAATGAGCAGTTCTTC. Residues: CASSLAAVYNEQFF.

This clonotype was recorded only once. The chain is built from TRBV5-1 and TRBJ2-7, with TRBD1 matching over 10 bases. The CDR3 contains 14 residues. CDR1 and CDR2 from the germline V gene are SGHRS and YFSETQ. The V and J ends lost 8 bases and 4 bases, in that order; junction bases with no gene match: 9. As DNA, the CDR3 is TGCGCCAGTACCAGGACAGGGGGTGCGTACGAGCAGTACTTC. This gives the protein CASTRTGGAYEQYF.

As regards this clonotype: One end of the junction is discordant with germline, which a read error may explain. V usage is TRBV5-1 and J usage is TRBJ1-1; D call uncertain. The CDR3 sequence is 14 residues long. Germline loops: CDR1 SGHRS, CDR2 YFSETQ. The CDR3 DNA reads TGCGCCAGCAGATTGGGCCCGACGGAACTAGGAGCTTTCTTT. This sequence encodes CASRLGPTELGAFF.

V usage is TRBV6-1 and J usage is TRBJ2-3, with 10 positions matching TRBD2. V was clipped by 3 bases and J by 1 base; unmatched bases: 7. Per germline, CDR1 MNHNS and CDR2 SASEGT. This CDR3 contains 17 residues. This chain's CDR3 is CASSELTGTSGTDTQYF. The CDR3 coding sequence is TGTGCCAGCAGTGAGCTGACCGGGACTAGCGGCACAGATACGCAGTATTTT.

The chain carries TRBV10-3 and TRBJ2-2, with unresolved D. The CDR3 is made up of 14 amino acids. The germline V gene encodes CDR1 ENHRY and CDR2 SYGVKD. Trimming cost V 9 bases and J 0 bases, with 11 bases left between them. The CDR3 sequence: CAIGLDANTGELFF. The CDR3 nucleotides read TGTGCCATAGGGCTGGACGCGAACACCGGGGAGCTGTTTTTT.

This clonotype was recorded a few times. The chain couples TRBV29-1 to TRBJ2-7; D possibly corresponds to TRBD2 (5 bases). V was clipped by 7 bases and J by 1 base, with 14 bases between them. Per germline, CDR1 SQVTM and CDR2 ANQGSEA. The CDR3 has 13 amino acids. CDR3 residues: CSAQIGGSYEQYF. The CDR3 nucleotides read TGCAGCGCTCAGATTGGAGGTTCCTACGAGCAGTACTTC.